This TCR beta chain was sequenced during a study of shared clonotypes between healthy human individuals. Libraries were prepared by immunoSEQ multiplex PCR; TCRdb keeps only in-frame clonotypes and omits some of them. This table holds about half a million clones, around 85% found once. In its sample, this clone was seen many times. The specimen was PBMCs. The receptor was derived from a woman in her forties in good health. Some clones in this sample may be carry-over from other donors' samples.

The CDR3 is CASSPGLARNTDTQYF. The CDR3 region has the DNA TGTGCCAGCAGCCCCGGACTAGCGAGAAACACAGATACGCAGTATTTT. V and J are TRBV14 and TRBJ2-3, with 9 bases that match TRBD2. V trimming: 4 bases; J trimming: 2 bases; junction bases outside the gene matches: 7. Germline V gives CDR1 SGHDN, CDR2 FVKESK. The length of the CDR3 is 16 residues.